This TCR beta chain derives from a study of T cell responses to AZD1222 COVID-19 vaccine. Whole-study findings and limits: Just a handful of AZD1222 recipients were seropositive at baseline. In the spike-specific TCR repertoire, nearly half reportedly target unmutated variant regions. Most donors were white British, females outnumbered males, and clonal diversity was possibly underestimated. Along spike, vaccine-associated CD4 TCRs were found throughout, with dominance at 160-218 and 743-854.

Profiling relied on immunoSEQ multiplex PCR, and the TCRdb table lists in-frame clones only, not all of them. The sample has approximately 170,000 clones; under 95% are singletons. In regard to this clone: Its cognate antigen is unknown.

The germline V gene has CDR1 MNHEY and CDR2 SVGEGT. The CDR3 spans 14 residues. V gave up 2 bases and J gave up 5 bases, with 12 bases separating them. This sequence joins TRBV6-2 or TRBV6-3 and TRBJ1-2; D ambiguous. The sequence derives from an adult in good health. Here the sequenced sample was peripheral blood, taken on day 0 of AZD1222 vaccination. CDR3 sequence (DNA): TGTGCCAGCAGTTACGGCGGGGTTTTTTATGGCTACACCTTC. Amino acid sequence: CASSYGGVFYGYTF.